The clone carrying this TCR beta chain was counted a few times. Its antigen is unidentified. These data originate in a study of T cells in Graves' hyperthyroidism and ophthalmopathy. CDR1 and CDR2 (germline): LNHNV, YYDKDF (reference sequence). V shed 2 bases and J shed 6 bases, with 14 bases lying between them. The CDR3 runs to 15 residues. Whole-study findings and limits: Ophthalmopathy got predicted by the model a median roughly 6.4 months before its onset.

Investigators excluded patients with uncontrolled infection, other autoimmune disease, pregnancy or lactation. Thyroid ultrasound and orbital computed tomography, with clinical symptoms and serum thyroxine and TRAb, informed diagnoses. PBMCs came from 10 ml fresh peripheral blood. Researchers amplified the TCR beta CDR3 regions from RNA transcripts. Researchers ran a first-round RT-PCR on the TCR CDR3 using the HTBI primer set. TCRdb recomputed calls from the multiplex PCR reads with MiXCR, one row per CDR3 protein. The table lists 300,000 to 350,000 distinct CDR3 sequences, over 15% of them singletons.

The specimen was blood. This chain connects TRBV15 to TRBJ2-1; D tentatively reads TRBD1 or TRBD2 (6 bases each). This clonotype originated in a young man with Graves' hyperthyroidism. Written as DNA, the CDR3 is TGTGCCACCAGCAGAATTGGGGGGCAGGGCAATGAGCAGTTCTTC. Its translation is CATSRIGGQGNEQFF.